The 20 T cell receptor beta chains in this list originate from one sample, sequenced in a study of OX40 agonist ivuxolimab in advanced cancers. The library was generated by the immunoSEQ multiplex PCR assay. As stored in TCRdb, this immuneACCESS dataset retains in-frame rearrangements with V and J assigned. A fraction of the clones does not appear; measured against another copy, unresolved V genes explain less than half of the discrepancy, and the remainder lacks a known reason. Within this sample are 60,000 to 65,000 clones, with 84% of them counted one time only. Around 9.8% of the sample goes to the ten largest clones. The specimen was CD4+ or CD8+ T cells sorted from blood, collected in a trial of the OX40 agonist ivuxolimab. The receptor source for this set is an adult with an advanced solid tumor such as melanoma, head and neck, liver or kidney cancer.

CDR3 nucleotide sequence: TGTGCCAGCAGCCCAGGGGGCGGGGCTTACAATGAGCAGTTCTTC. Translated, it gives CASSPGGGAYNEQFF. J is TRBJ2-1 and V is TRBV7-2, with 8 bases fitting TRBD1. The CDR3 has 15 amino acids. Trimming at V came to 5 bases and at J to 4 bases, leaving 7 bases not matched to a gene. The germline V gene encodes CDR1 SGHTA and CDR2 FQGNSA.

V gene TRBV9 combines with J gene TRBJ2-2; the D is unclear. The CDR3 has 15 residues. Germline V lookup: CDR1 SGDLS, CDR2 YYNGEE. V lost 0 bases, J lost 2 bases, and 8 bases lay in between. The CDR3 nucleotides read TGTGCCAGCAGCGTAGAGGGTAGTAACACCGGGGAGCTGTTTTTT. This sequence encodes CASSVEGSNTGELFF.

The V gene is TRBV5-8, the J gene TRBJ1-2; 9 bases agree with TRBD1. This CDR3 has 15 residues. Germline CDR1 is SGHTS and CDR2 is YDEGEE. With V trimmed by 4 bases and J by 3 bases, 7 bases remained unmatched. In DNA, the CDR3 is TGTGCCAGCAGCCGGGGGACAGGGAAGGACTATGGCTACACCTTC. The encoded protein is CASSRGTGKDYGYTF.

CDR3 coding DNA: TGTGCCAGCAAGGGCTCTGGAAACACCATATATTTT. It codes for CASKGSGNTIYF. The rearrangement joins TRBV25-1 to TRBJ1-3; no clear D gene. The CDR3 runs to 12 residues. V was cut by 7 bases and J by 0 bases, with 4 bases left in between. CDR1 is MGHDK, CDR2 SYGVNS, per germline.

The V gene is TRBV18, the J gene TRBJ1-1; weak D call: TRBD1 (5 bases). The V end lost 0 bases, the J end lost 7 bases, and 12 bases lay between the germline ends. This CDR3 comprises 14 residues. Germline V gene data show CDR1 as KGHSH and CDR2 as LQKENI. Here the CDR3 DNA reads TGTGCCAGCTCACCACCGGCTGGGGGTGGTGAAGCTTTCTTT. Its translation is CASSPPAGGGEAFF.

This clone was recorded a few times. The V and J genes are TRBV2 and TRBJ1-1, with D maybe TRBD1 (5 bases). Per the germline V gene, CDR1 is SNHLY and CDR2 is FYNNEI. The V end lost 3 bases, the J end lost 6 bases, and 8 bases lay between the germline ends. This CDR3 has 12 residues. CDR3 sequence: CASSEGRAEAFF. CDR3 DNA sequence: TGTGCCAGCAGTGAGGGCAGGGCTGAAGCTTTCTTT. The full variable domain, completed using reference TRBV2 and TRBJ1-1, is EPEVTQTPSHQVTQMGQEVILRCVPISNHLYFYWYRQILGQKVEFLVSFYNNEISEKSEIFDDQFSVERPDGSNFTLKIRSTKLEDSAMYFCASSEGRAEAFFGQGTRLTVV.

The chain employs TRBV19 and TRBJ2-5; 11 positions agree with TRBD1. The V gene end was trimmed by 5 bases and the J gene end by 5 bases; junction bases not matched to a gene: 7. Germline V CDR1 and CDR2: LNHDA, SQIVND (reference sequence). The CDR3 runs 15 residues. In DNA form, the CDR3 reads TGTGCCAGTAGTCGCGGACAGGGGGCGCGGGAGACCCAGTACTTC. Translating it yields CASSRGQGARETQYF.

For the CDR3, the DNA is TGTGCCAGCAGCGTAGCGGGACAGGGGGCCCACGAGCAGTACTTC. It is translated as CASSVAGQGAHEQYF. The V call is TRBV9, the J call TRBJ2-7, with 12 bases matching TRBD1. The germline V gene encodes CDR1 SGDLS and CDR2 YYNGEE. With 0 bases clipped from V and 5 bases from J, the junction kept 3 bases outside the gene matches. The CDR3 runs to 15 residues.

The chain carries TRBV21-1 and TRBJ2-7; the D segment call TRBD1 is taken from the table without a DNA check. TRBV21-1 is classified as a pseudogene. The CDR3 covers 17 residues. The CDR3: CASSFTRVGPTSYEQYF. The CDR3 DNA sequence: TGTGCCAGCAGTTTCACTCGAGTGGGCCCTACCTCCTACGAGCAGTACTTC.

This chain links TRBV5-4 with TRBJ1-1; D is unresolved. The length of the CDR3 is 15 residues. Between the trimmed V and J ends, which lost 2 bases and 2 bases, there was a span of 13 bases. Germline V gene data show CDR1 as SGHNT and CDR2 as YYREEE (reference sequence). CDR3 residues: CASSFAGSLNTEAFF. CDR3 in DNA: TGTGCCAGCAGCTTCGCCGGGTCCCTAAACACTGAAGCTTTCTTT.

In this sample, this clone turned up a few times. This chain uses TRBV11-3 with TRBJ1-2; no clear D. This CDR3 has 13 residues. The V end lost 1 base, the J end lost 6 bases, and 9 bases lay between the germline ends. Germline CDR1 reads SGHNT; CDR2 reads YENEEA. The CDR3 loop reads CASSLGLWNGYTF. CDR3 nucleotide sequence: TGTGCCAGCAGCTTAGGCCTTTGGAATGGCTACACCTTC.

The chain combines TRBV19 with TRBJ2-4; perhaps TRBD1 as D (6 bases). Germline-derived CDR1 and CDR2 are LNHDA and SQIVND (reference sequence). The CDR3 totals 16 residues. Deletions cut 8 bases from V and 0 bases from J, with 17 bases between. DNA of the CDR3: TGTGCCAGTTCGACGCGGACAGCCCTAGCCAAAAACATTCAGTACTTC. Its protein product is CASSTRTALAKNIQYF.

The V call is TRBV27, the J call TRBJ1-3; D remains unclear. The CDR3 sequence is 16 residues long. The V gene's germline CDR1 is MNHEY and CDR2 SMNVEV (reference sequence). V was shortened by 6 bases and J by 2 bases, with 17 bases between the two germline ends. Here the CDR3 reads CASSARGTVAGNTIYF. In DNA, the CDR3 is TGTGCCAGCAGCGCTCGGGGTACAGTAGCTGGAAACACCATATATTTT.

This clone was counted a single time. This chain links TRBV5-1 with TRBJ2-7, with 7 bases fitting TRBD2. The CDR3 runs to 15 residues. With V trimmed by 3 bases and J by 0 bases, 6 bases remained unmatched. Germline values: CDR1 SGHRS, CDR2 YFSETQ. The CDR3 reads CASSSLAQSSYEQYF. The CDR3 bases are TGCGCCAGCAGCTCACTAGCGCAGAGCTCCTACGAGCAGTACTTC.

The chain recombines TRBV7-9 with TRBJ2-1; D not resolved. The CDR3 spans 14 residues. V lost 7 bases, J lost 7 bases, and 17 bases lay in between. Germline loops: CDR1 SEHNR, CDR2 FQNEAQ (reference sequence). The CDR3 DNA is TGTGCCAGCACTTGGAGAACCCTTCGGAATGAGCAGTTCTTC. Translating it yields CASTWRTLRNEQFF.

V is TRBV6-1 and J is TRBJ2-7, with D unclear. The germline CDR1 and CDR2 sequences are MNHNS and SASEGT. There are 10 residues in the CDR3. V lost 6 bases to trimming and J lost 2 bases, with 2 bases between them. The CDR3 DNA reads as TGTGCCAGCAGAGCCTACGAGCAGTACTTC. Its protein is CASRAYEQYF.

The rearrangement uses TRBV7-3 and TRBJ2-1; 8 nucleotides agree with TRBD2. Per germline, CDR1 SGHTA and CDR2 FQGTGA. This CDR3 is 16 amino acids long. V gave up 1 base and J gave up 2 bases; unmatched junction bases: 4. The CDR3 DNA is TGTGCCAGCAGCTTAAACGGGAGGGCCACCTACAATGAGCAGTTCTTC. Amino acid sequence: CASSLNGRATYNEQFF. Combining the CDR3 with reference TRBV7-3 and TRBJ2-1 gives the whole variable domain GAGVSQTPSNKVTEKGKYVELRCDPISGHTALYWYRQSLGQGPEFLIYFQGTGAADDSGLPNDRFFAVRPEGSVSTLKIQRTERGDSAVYLCASSLNGRATYNEQFFGPGTRLTVL.

The V and J genes are TRBV18 and TRBJ2-6; D is unresolved. V was trimmed by 3 bases and J by 1 base, leaving 13 bases between them. CDR3 length equals 17 residues. CDR1 and CDR2 from the germline V gene are KGHSH and LQKENI. CDR3 sequence (DNA): TGTGCCAGCTCACCCTGGCGACGTCCATCTGGGGCCAACGTCCTGACTTTC. This gives the protein CASSPWRRPSGANVLTF. Filled out from reference TRBV18 and TRBJ2-6, the complete variable domain reads NAGVMQNPRHLVRRRGQEARLRCSPMKGHSHVYWYRQLPEEGLKFMVYLQKENIIDESGMPKERFSAEFPKEGPSILRIQQVVRGDSAAYFCASSPWRRPSGANVLTFGAGSRLTVL.

This clone was seen more than once but under ten times. V is TRBV7-9 and J is TRBJ1-2; D is possibly TRBD1 (5 bases). This CDR3 spans 12 amino acids. Germline CDR1 reads SEHNR; CDR2 reads FQNEAQ (reference sequence). V gave up 3 bases and J gave up 6 bases, with 8 bases separating them. CDR3: CASSFPGNGYTF. CDR3 in DNA: TGTGCCAGCAGCTTTCCAGGGAATGGCTACACCTTC.

The chain has TRBV30 and TRBJ2-3; TRBD2 aligns across 11 bases. The J segment lost 4 bases and the V segment lost 0 bases, leaving 9 bases of the junction unmatched. Germline V gene sequence: CDR1 GTSNPN, CDR2 SVGIG (reference sequence). The CDR3 contains 17 residues. The CDR3: CAWSVGLTSGSADTQYF. CDR3 nucleotides: TGTGCCTGGAGTGTGGGGCTTACTAGCGGGAGCGCAGATACGCAGTATTTT.